These 28 T cell receptor beta chains were all obtained from the same sample, sequenced in a study of shared clonotypes between healthy human individuals. Some clones are missing from TCRdb's copy, which holds only in-frame ones; the method was immunoSEQ multiplex PCR. The table records a few million clones, around nine tenths of them present only once. Material for sequencing was naive CD4+ T cells sorted from blood. Indicated subset: CD45RA+ positively selected. These receptors were collected from a young man in good health.

The V gene is TRBV5-1, the J gene TRBJ2-7; perhaps TRBD1 as D (7 bases). This CDR3 has 15 amino acids. Germline V gene sequence: CDR1 SGHRS, CDR2 YFSETQ. Between the trimmed V and J ends, which lost 4 bases and 2 bases, there was a span of 16 bases. Here the CDR3 reads CASSAGQIDAYEQYF. CDR3 in DNA: TGCGCCAGCAGCGCGGGACAGATTGATGCCTACGAGCAGTACTTC.

This clone was seen once. This chain uses TRBV6-5 with TRBJ2-1; 7 nucleotides line up with TRBD2. The CDR3 runs to 12 residues. Looked up from germline, CDR1 is MNHEY and CDR2 is SVGAGI. CDR3 residues: CTSGVSYNEQFF. The CDR3 DNA reads TGTACAAGCGGGGTCTCCTACAATGAGCAGTTCTTC.

V and J are TRBV6-5 and TRBJ2-2, with D hard to call. The ends were cut back, 7 bases at V and 7 bases at J, with 16 bases in the middle. CDR3 length: 14 amino acids. From germline, CDR1 is MNHEY and CDR2 SVGAGI. In DNA, the CDR3 is TGTGCCAGCACGAGTGGCCAGGTCAACGGGGAGCTGTTTTTT. This codes for CASTSGQVNGELFF.

The chain couples TRBV6-6 to TRBJ2-3, with 10 bases aligning to TRBD1. The V and J ends lost 6 bases and 7 bases, in that order; junction bases with no gene match: 10. There are 15 residues in the CDR3. CDR1 and CDR2 (germline): MNHNY, SVGAGI (reference sequence). The CDR3 sequence is CASRGQGTLAYTQYF. CDR3 sequence (DNA): TGTGCCAGCAGGGGACAGGGGACCTTAGCCTATACGCAGTATTTT.

With regard to this clone: At one end the junction does not follow the germline gene, possibly because of a read error. The chain is built from TRBV5-1 and TRBJ2-7; TRBD1 is a possible D gene (6 bases). There are 15 residues in the CDR3. Germline CDR1 reads SGHRS; CDR2 reads YFSETQ. The CDR3 protein is CAGSLTGQISYEQYF. CDR3 DNA: TGCGCCGGCAGCTTGACAGGACAGATCTCCTACGAGCAGTACTTC.

This chain uses TRBV5-8 with TRBJ2-7; D tentatively reads TRBD1 or TRBD2 (5 bases each). The CDR3 totals 13 residues. The germline V gene has CDR1 SGHTS and CDR2 YDEGEE. V was shortened by 1 base and J by 6 bases, with 11 bases between the two germline ends. This CDR3 is CASSLSRDREQYF. The CDR3 nucleotides read TGTGCCAGCAGCTTGTCCCGGGACCGCGAGCAGTACTTC.

The J gene is TRBJ2-6, the V gene TRBV7-2; possibly TRBD1 for D (6 bases). Trimming left V 5 bases short and J 2 bases short, with 10 bases between. The germline gives CDR1 SGHTA, CDR2 FQGNSA. CDR3 length equals 15 residues. The CDR3, as DNA: TGTGCCAGCAGCGCATACAGGGCTGGGGCCAACGTCCTGACTTTC. This translates into CASSAYRAGANVLTF.

The V gene is TRBV28, the J gene TRBJ2-7; 9 bases agree with TRBD1. CDR1 and CDR2 from the germline V gene are MDHEN and SYDVKM. V lost 6 bases to trimming and J lost 5 bases; unmatched junction nucleotides: 11. This CDR3 spans 15 amino acids. CDR3 sequence: CASRESGTGIHEQYF. For the CDR3, the DNA is TGTGCCAGCAGAGAATCCGGGACAGGGATCCACGAGCAGTACTTC.

V gene TRBV20-1 combines with J gene TRBJ1-2; D not certain. The CDR3 loop spans 11 amino acids. From germline, CDR1 is DFQATT and CDR2 SNEGSKA (reference sequence). V was shortened by 6 bases and J by 8 bases, with 13 bases between the two germline ends. The chain's CDR3 is CSASSPWGYTF. The DNA of the CDR3 is TGCAGTGCCTCCTCCCCTTGGGGCTACACCTTC.

This chain connects TRBV6-5 to TRBJ1-1, with D unresolved. CDR1 and CDR2 (germline): MNHEY, SVGAGI. The CDR3 length is 15 residues. Between the trimmed V and J ends, which lost 2 bases and 5 bases, there was a span of 15 bases. The DNA of the CDR3 is TGTGCCAGCAGTTACAACCAGAGAGCGCGGACTGAAGCTTTCTTT. It yields the protein CASSYNQRARTEAFF.

The V gene is TRBV28, the J gene TRBJ1-4; 9 bases align to TRBD1. The CDR3 runs to 15 residues. Trimming at V came to 3 bases and at J to 7 bases, leaving 6 bases not matched to a gene. From germline, CDR1 is MDHEN and CDR2 SYDVKM. The CDR3 nucleotides are TGTGCCAGCAGTTTCGACAGGGGGAAAGGTGAAAAACTGTTTTTT. Translation: CASSFDRGKGEKLFF.

The chain uses TRBV7-2 and TRBJ2-7; 8 bases agree with TRBD2. Losses at the gene ends were 0 bases for V and 2 bases for J; bases not matched to a gene: 6. The length of the CDR3 is 16 residues. Germline V CDR1 and CDR2: SGHTA, FQGNSA. The CDR3 sequence is CASSLARGTRTYEQYF. The CDR3 nucleotides are TGTGCCAGCAGCTTAGCGCGCGGGACTAGGACCTACGAGCAGTACTTC.

The rearrangement joins TRBV11-2 to TRBJ2-7; D gene ambiguous. Trimming removed 4 bases from V and 1 base from J, with 8 bases in between. Germline values: CDR1 SGHAT, CDR2 FQNNGV. CDR3 length: 13 amino acids. In DNA, the CDR3 is TGTGCCAGCAGCTCCGGGTCTTCCTACGAGCAGTACTTC. This encodes CASSSGSSYEQYF.

The rearrangement links TRBV20-1 to TRBJ2-1; TRBD2 might be the D (5 bases). The CDR3 length is 11 residues. Germline values: CDR1 DFQATT, CDR2 SNEGSKA (reference sequence). The germline V and J ends were trimmed by 5 bases and 10 bases, with 12 bases remaining between them. The CDR3 DNA reads as TGCAGTGCTCCAAGAGGGAAGGAGCAGTTCTTC. The encoded protein is CSAPRGKEQFF.

This clone has just one count. This chain connects TRBV4-1 to TRBJ2-7; the D is unclear. The V end lost 0 bases, the J end lost 4 bases, and 10 bases lay between the germline ends. CDR1 is MGHRA, CDR2 YSYEKL, per germline. The CDR3 length is 14 residues. CDR3 coding DNA: TGCGCCAGCAGCCAAGATGGTTACATGTACGAGCAGTACTTC. It yields the protein CASSQDGYMYEQYF.

The CDR3 here is CASSLSLAGGSDTQYF. CDR3 DNA sequence: TGCGCCAGCAGCTTATCACTAGCGGGAGGATCAGATACGCAGTATTTT. V gene TRBV5-1 combines with J gene TRBJ2-3; 12 nucleotides line up with TRBD2. The germline CDR1 and CDR2 sequences are SGHRS and YFSETQ. The CDR3 is 16 residues long. The J segment lost 4 bases and the V segment lost 2 bases, leaving 5 bases of the junction unmatched.

This clone was seen a handful of times. The sample contains more than one DNA sequence encoding this CDR3. The chain has TRBV5-1 and TRBJ1-6; D ambiguous. Germline V lookup: CDR1 SGHRS, CDR2 YFSETQ. The V end was cut by 1 base, the J end by 8 bases, with 7 bases between. The CDR3 runs to 13 residues. This CDR3 is CASSLTGDSPLHF. The CDR3 coding sequence is TGCGCCAGCAGCTTGACTGGGGATTCACCCCTCCACTTT.

This chain joins TRBV7-2 and TRBJ2-5; tentative D call: TRBD2 (6 bases). CDR1 is SGHTA and CDR2 is FQGNSA in the germline V gene. The CDR3 is 15 amino acids. Trimming pared 4 bases from V and 5 bases from J, leaving 17 bases between. In DNA form, the CDR3 reads TGTGCCAGCAGCTACGCGGGACTTTTTGGGGAGACCCAGTACTTC. This translates into CASSYAGLFGETQYF.

The CDR3 here is CASSLSGGALYGYTF. The CDR3 DNA is TGTGCCAGCAGCTTATCTGGGGGCGCGCTCTATGGCTACACCTTC. This chain joins TRBV7-2 and TRBJ1-2; D perhaps matches TRBD1 (6 bases). The V gene's germline CDR1 is SGHTA and CDR2 FQGNSA. The CDR3 contains 15 residues. V dropped 2 bases and J dropped 4 bases, with 14 bases sitting between them.

V usage is TRBV6-6 and J usage is TRBJ2-1, with D tentatively TRBD1 or TRBD2 (5 bases each). Germline V gene sequence: CDR1 MNHNY, CDR2 SVGAGI (reference sequence). There are 15 residues in the CDR3. The V and J ends lost 7 bases and 6 bases respectively, with 19 bases between them. This chain's CDR3 is CASIPRALGVNEQFF. For the CDR3, the DNA is TGTGCCAGCATCCCGCGGGCCTTAGGGGTCAATGAGCAGTTCTTC.

The chain employs TRBV28 and TRBJ2-3; D not resolved. The V end lost 6 bases, the J end lost 4 bases, and 8 bases lay between the germline ends. The germline V gene encodes CDR1 MDHEN and CDR2 SYDVKM. The CDR3 has 12 residues. The DNA of the CDR3 is TGTGCCAGCAGCCCCCGGGCAGATACGCAGTATTTT. Residues: CASSPRADTQYF.

In regard to this clone: The identical CDR3 is also encoded by other nucleotide sequences in the sample. CDR3 in DNA: TGTGCCAGCAGTGAAGAGACTAGCGGGAAGAATGAGCAGTTCTTC. Amino acids: CASSEETSGKNEQFF. The chain joins TRBV2 to TRBJ2-1; 11 nucleotides match TRBD2. V gave up 1 base and J gave up 7 bases; unmatched junction bases: 3. Germline loops: CDR1 SNHLY, CDR2 FYNNEI. The CDR3 covers 15 residues. Full variable domain (outside the CDR3, taken from reference TRBV2 and TRBJ2-1): EPEVTQTPSHQVTQMGQEVILRCVPISNHLYFYWYRQILGQKVEFLVSFYNNEISEKSEIFDDQFSVERPDGSNFTLKIRSTKLEDSAMYFCASSEETSGKNEQFFGPGTRLTVL.

Notes on this clone: The sample has other DNA sequences that encode this CDR3 too. The chain links TRBV5-1 to TRBJ2-3; 8 positions agree with TRBD1. The trim removed 0 bases at V and 4 bases at J, leaving 4 bases unmatched. The CDR3 covers 15 residues. The germline V gene encodes CDR1 SGHRS and CDR2 YFSETQ. CDR3 bases: TGCGCCAGCAGCTTGGGACAGGGGTCTGCAGATACGCAGTATTTT. Its protein product is CASSLGQGSADTQYF. Combining the CDR3 with reference TRBV5-1 and TRBJ2-3 gives the whole variable domain KAGVTQTPRYLIKTRGQQVTLSCSPISGHRSVSWYQQTPGQGLQFLFEYFSETQRNKGNFPGRFSGRQFSNSRSEMNVSTLELGDSALYLCASSLGQGSADTQYFGPGTRLTVL.

This chain links TRBV2 with TRBJ1-2; 7 bases align to TRBD1. CDR1 SNHLY and CDR2 FYNNEI come from the germline V gene. This CDR3 is 15 amino acids long. V gave up 10 bases and J gave up 4 bases; unmatched junction bases: 15. The CDR3 DNA reads as TGTGCCATCGATACAGGGCAGGGGGTGAGCTATGGCTACACCTTC. Protein product: CAIDTGQGVSYGYTF.

The CDR3 reads CASSGTASSNQPQHF. The DNA of the CDR3 is TGTGCCAGCAGTGGGACAGCGAGTAGCAATCAGCCCCAGCATTTT. The chain links TRBV7-2 to TRBJ1-5; 7 bases agree with TRBD1. The junction had 5 bases not matched to a gene; V was cut back by 6 bases and J by 0 bases. The CDR3 has 15 amino acids. The germline V gene has CDR1 SGHTA and CDR2 FQGNSA.

The chain employs TRBV19 and TRBJ1-5; a possible D gene is TRBD1 (6 bases). V was cut by 5 bases and J by 9 bases, with 14 bases left in between. The germline CDR1 and CDR2 sequences are LNHDA and SQIVND (reference sequence). This CDR3 has 13 residues. Written as DNA, the CDR3 is TGTGCCAGTAGTTTCAGGGGACCTTGGCCCCAGCATTTT. It yields the protein CASSFRGPWPQHF.

This chain uses TRBV7-8 with TRBJ1-1; weak D call: TRBD1 (5 bases). V gave up 6 bases and J gave up 2 bases, with 19 bases separating them. The CDR3 spans 16 residues. Germline CDR1 is SGHVS and CDR2 is FQNEAQ. For the CDR3, the DNA is TGTGCCAGCAGTTTTTCGGCCGGGACCGCAAACACTGAAGCTTTCTTT. It specifies CASSFSAGTANTEAFF. The entire variable domain, with the rest obtained from reference TRBV7-8 and TRBJ1-1, is as follows: GAGVSQSPRYKVAKRGQDVALRCDPISGHVSLFWYQQALGQGPEFLTYFQNEAQLDKSGLPSDRFFAERPEGSVSTLKIQRTQQEDSAVYLCASSFSAGTANTEAFFGQGTRLTVV.

This clone is a singleton in its sample. This chain links TRBV30 with TRBJ2-5, with D unresolved. Germline CDR1 GTSNPN, CDR2 SVGIG (reference sequence). Trimming pared 2 bases from V and 5 bases from J, leaving 15 bases between. The CDR3 covers 14 residues. The CDR3 bases are TGTGCCTGGAGTCTCTCGGACCCTCGGGAGACCCAGTACTTC. As protein: CAWSLSDPRETQYF.